This T cell receptor beta chain is from a study of somatic mutations in cytotoxic T cells in rheumatoid arthritis. Details on this clone: Its antigen is as yet unknown.

The study's findings and limits: A largest CD8+ clone above 20% of CD8+ cells occurred in about an eighth of the 65 patients. Age was associated with higher CD8+ clonality in rheumatoid arthritis patients, not in healthy controls.

Blood donors served as healthy controls; their median age was about 50 years (range roughly 20-70), and 55% were female. The repertoire was sequenced with immunoSEQ multiplex PCR; TCRdb's copy has only in-frame clones and lacks some. This table has under 11,000 clones, over 70% appearing once. The CDR3 extends over 15 amino acids. V was clipped by 1 base and J by 6 bases; unmatched bases: 9. Germline assignment: CDR1 MGHRA and CDR2 YSYEKL. The chain carries TRBV4-1 and TRBJ2-7, with 7 bases aligning to TRBD2. Sequenced sample: CD8+ T cells sorted from blood. The source of this sequence is a man aged 45-65 years in good health. The CDR3 is CASSQGRGRASEQYF. DNA of the CDR3: TGCGCCAGCAGCCAAGGTCGAGGGAGGGCCTCCGAGCAGTACTTC.